These T cell receptor beta chains were read from a single sample in a study of blood T cell repertoires in COVID-19. Generated by immunoSEQ multiplex PCR, the TCRdb table keeps only in-frame clones and is missing some. The data hold 60,000 to 70,000 clones, with 65% to 75% observed a single time. The sequenced material came from peripheral blood. Every receptor here comes from a woman at least 80 years old with acute or convalescent COVID-19. Each CDR3 is given with its conserved first and last residue. Each record gives: CDR3 protein, CDR3 DNA, V gene, J gene, D gene, clone size. The D gene is left open where the match is weak. Where a row states a size, it is once, few, many or the class of an expanded clone; other rows omit it.

CDR3 protein: CASSQDRITYEQYF
CDR3 DNA: TGTGCCAGCAGCCAGGACAGGATAACCTACGAGCAGTACTTC
V gene: TRBV13
J gene: TRBJ2-7
D gene: TRBD1
clone size: .

CDR3 protein: CASSTKKEGSGNTIYF
CDR3 DNA: TGCGCCAGCAGCACCAAGAAGGAGGGTTCCGGAAACACCATATATTTT
V gene: TRBV4-3
J gene: TRBJ1-3
D gene: .
clone size: .

CDR3 protein: CASTQGREWTGELFF
CDR3 DNA: TGTGCCAGTACCCAGGGGCGGGAGTGGACCGGGGAGCTGTTTTTT
V gene: TRBV19
J gene: TRBJ2-2
D gene: .
clone size: .

CDR3 protein: CASSFLAGVGEQYF
CDR3 DNA: TGTGCCAGCAGCTTCCTAGCGGGGGTAGGAGAGCAGTACTTC
V gene: TRBV5-4
J gene: TRBJ2-7
D gene: TRBD2
clone size: .

CDR3 protein: CASSEEQGAGETQYF
CDR3 DNA: TGTGCCAGCAGTGAAGAGCAGGGGGCGGGAGAGACCCAGTACTTC
V gene: TRBV25-1
J gene: TRBJ2-5
D gene: TRBD1
clone size: .

CDR3 protein: CAISLDFTDTQYF
CDR3 DNA: TGTGCCATCAGTCTGGACTTCACAGATACGCAGTATTTT
V gene: TRBV10-3
J gene: TRBJ2-3
D gene: .
clone size: .

CDR3 protein: CASSHEPEDDEQFF
CDR3 DNA: TGTGCCAGCAGCCACGAACCCGAGGATGATGAGCAGTTCTTC
V gene: TRBV4-2
J gene: TRBJ2-1
D gene: .
clone size: .

CDR3 protein: CASSLHPIRLAGLTDTQYF
CDR3 DNA: TGTGCCAGCAGCCTCCACCCCATTAGACTAGCGGGCCTCACAGATACGCAGTATTTT
V gene: TRBV7-3
J gene: TRBJ2-3
D gene: TRBD2
clone size: .

CDR3 protein: CASSAWDTSNYGYTF
CDR3 DNA: TGTGCCAGCAGCGCCTGGGACACCTCTAACTATGGCTACACCTTC
V gene: TRBV7-2
J gene: TRBJ1-2
D gene: .
clone size: .

CDR3 protein: CASSTLAGRYEQYF
CDR3 DNA: TGTGCCAGTAGTACGCTAGCGGGCCGCTACGAGCAGTACTTC
V gene: TRBV19
J gene: TRBJ2-7
D gene: TRBD2
clone size: once

CDR3 protein: CASSAGQGINNEQFF
CDR3 DNA: TGTGCCAGCAGTGCGGGACAGGGAATCAACAATGAGCAGTTCTTC
V gene: TRBV9
J gene: TRBJ2-1
D gene: TRBD1
clone size: .

CDR3 protein: CASTQGETQYF
CDR3 DNA: TGTGCCAGCACCCAGGGTGAGACCCAGTACTTC
V gene: TRBV6-5
J gene: TRBJ2-5
D gene: .
clone size: once

CDR3 protein: CASRAPRALNEKLFF
CDR3 DNA: TGTGCCAGTAGGGCCCCCAGGGCACTTAATGAAAAACTGTTTTTT
V gene: TRBV19
J gene: TRBJ1-4
D gene: .
clone size: .

CDR3 protein: CASTIGLADTDTQYF
CDR3 DNA: TGTGCCAGCACTATTGGACTAGCGGACACAGATACGCAGTATTTT
V gene: TRBV6-5
J gene: TRBJ2-3
D gene: TRBD2
clone size: .